These T cell receptor beta chains were read from a single sample in a study of shared clonotypes between healthy human individuals. The method was immunoSEQ multiplex PCR; TCRdb's version includes in-frame clones alone and lacks a portion of them. The table has 2 million to 2.5 million clones, 85% to 95% seen once. The sample comprised naive CD4+ T cells from PBMCs. The receptors stem from a man between 18 and 35 years old in good health. Some clones in this sample may be carry-over from other donors' samples. Both conserved end residues are part of each CDR3. The order of the fields is V gene, D gene, clone size, J gene, CDR3 DNA, CDR3 protein. The D gene is left open where the match is weak. Not all rows give a size; the values are once, few, many and, for expanded clones, a class.

TRBV5-4,-,-,TRBJ2-7,TGTGCCAGCAGCTCGGACCTCTACGAGCAGTACTTC,CASSSDLYEQYF
TRBV11-3,-,once,TRBJ2-5,TGTGCCAGCAGCTTAAATTTCGAAGGGACCCAGTACTTC,CASSLNFEGTQYF
TRBV19,-,-,TRBJ2-3,TGTGCCAGTATCAATAGCGGCACAGATACGCAGTATTTT,CASINSGTDTQYF
TRBV27,-,-,TRBJ1-3,TGTGCCAGCAGTCCCAGCTCCTCTGGAAACACCATATATTTT,CASSPSSSGNTIYF
TRBV11-2,-,once,TRBJ2-3,TGTGCCAGCAGCTTAGCGGACACAAGAGATACGCAGTATTTT,CASSLADTRDTQYF
TRBV6-1,-,-,TRBJ2-3,TGTGCCAGCAGGCCTCCGGGGCCAGTGACGCAGTATTTT,CASRPPGPVTQYF
TRBV7-2,-,-,TRBJ1-1,TGTGCCAGCAGCTTAGGACCTTTCACTGAAGCTTTCTTT,CASSLGPFTEAFF
TRBV4-3,-,-,TRBJ2-1,TGCGCCAGCAGCCAATGGACTTACGACAATGAGCAGTTCTTC,CASSQWTYDNEQFF
TRBV7-9,-,-,TRBJ2-6,TGTGCCAGCAGCTTAGTTTCACCGGGGGTGGGAGGGGCCAACGTCCTGACTTTC,CASSLVSPGVGGANVLTF
TRBV28,-,once,TRBJ2-7,TGTGCCACCCAAAACCGAGGGTGGTCCTACGAGCAGTACTTC,CATQNRGWSYEQYF
TRBV5-6,-,-,TRBJ2-3,TGTGCCAGCAGCTTATACCGGGACACCTACACAGATACGCAGTATTTT,CASSLYRDTYTDTQYF
TRBV5-1,-,once,TRBJ2-5,TGCGCCAGCAGTGCGGGCCAACCCCAAGAGACCCAGTACTTC,CASSAGQPQETQYF
TRBV5-1,TRBD2,-,TRBJ2-1,TGCGCCAGCCAACAAACAGCGGGGAATGAGCAGTTCTTC,CASQQTAGNEQFF
TRBV2,-,-,TRBJ1-5,TGTGCCAGCTCGCCCCCCAGAAATCAGCCCCAGCATTTT,CASSPPRNQPQHF
TRBV6-6,-,-,TRBJ1-3,TGTGCCAGCAGAGGGGCAGTTGGAAACACCATATATTTT,CASRGAVGNTIYF
TRBV6-6,TRBD1,-,TRBJ1-5,TGTGCCAGCAGACACGACAGGGGAGGGCAGCCCCAGCATTTT,CASRHDRGGQPQHF
TRBV4-1,-,-,TRBJ2-3,TGCGCCAGCAGCCAAGGCCGCCTACTCGAAGATACAGATACGCAGTATTTT,CASSQGRLLEDTDTQYF
TRBV19,TRBD2,-,TRBJ2-7,TGTGCCAGTAAAATTTGGGCGGGGGGCGAGCAGTACTTC,CASKIWAGGEQYF
TRBV5-1,-,once,TRBJ1-5,TGCGCCAGCAGCTTATCTTTAGATCAGCCCCAGCATTTT,CASSLSLDQPQHF
TRBV28,TRBD1,-,TRBJ2-7,TGTGCCAGCAGTCCGACAGGGGGCCCCTACGAGCAGTACTTC,CASSPTGGPYEQYF
TRBV20-1,-,-,TRBJ2-1,TGCAGTACTAGACAGCACAATGAGCAGTTCTTC,CSTRQHNEQFF
TRBV4-1,-,-,TRBJ2-7,TGCGCCAGCAGCCAAGAGCAGGTGACCTACGAGCAGTACTTC,CASSQEQVTYEQYF
TRBV5-1,TRBD1,-,TRBJ2-7,TGCGCCAGCAGCTTGGCCAGTGGGACAGGGCCCGGGCAGTACTTC,CASSLASGTGPGQYF
TRBV11-2,TRBD2,-,TRBJ2-7,TGTGCCAGCAGCTTGGGACTAGCTACCTACGAGCAGTACTTC,CASSLGLATYEQYF
TRBV7-3,-,-,TRBJ2-1,TGTGCCAGCAGCCGAAGGGGCGCCTTAAACAATGAGCAGTTCTTC,CASSRRGALNNEQFF
TRBV4-1,-,-,TRBJ2-7,TGCGCCAGCAGTGTACACAGGGAAGTCACCTACGAGCAGTACTTC,CASSVHREVTYEQYF
TRBV9,-,-,TRBJ2-1,TGTGCCAGCAGCGGGACCCCCTCCACCAGCGTTGAGCAGTTCTTC,CASSGTPSTSVEQFF
TRBV7-8,-,-,TRBJ1-4,TGTGCCAGCAGCCGGGCGACTACAGACCTGCTTGCGGAACTGTTTTTT,CASSRATTDLLAELFF
TRBV18,-,-,TRBJ2-7,TGTGCCAGCTCACCAGGCACCGATACCTCCTACGAGCAGTACTTC,CASSPGTDTSYEQYF
TRBV10-3,TRBD1,-,TRBJ2-7,TGTGCCATCAGTGACCCTCATATGGACAGGGTTCAATACGAGCAGTACTTC,CAISDPHMDRVQYEQYF
TRBV7-2,TRBD1,-,TRBJ1-2,TGTGCCAGCAGCCCGAGGACAGGGACTAACTATGGCTACACCTTC,CASSPRTGTNYGYTF
TRBV5-1,-,-,TRBJ2-5,TGCGCCAGCAGCTATTTTCAAGAGACCCAGTACTTC,CASSYFQETQYF
TRBV7-9,-,-,TRBJ1-2,TGTGCCAGCAGCTTATCCGTCTATGGCTACACCTTC,CASSLSVYGYTF
TRBV19,TRBD2,-,TRBJ2-4,TGTGCCAGTAGTATTGGTCTAGCGGGAGTGCTCCCCGAAAACATTCAGTACTTC,CASSIGLAGVLPENIQYF
TRBV4-1,-,-,TRBJ2-3,TGCGCCAGCAGCCAAGTGGGGGGGCGGATCACAGATACGCAGTATTTT,CASSQVGGRITDTQYF
TRBV7-3,TRBD1,-,TRBJ2-1,TGTGCCAGCAGCTTAGGACAGGGGGATAGCAATGAGCAGTTCTTC,CASSLGQGDSNEQFF
TRBV28,-,-,TRBJ1-2,TGTGCCAGCAGTTTACCGAGCCCCTGGGAAGGCTACACCTTC,CASSLPSPWEGYTF
TRBV19,-,-,TRBJ1-5,TGTGCCAGTACTGTCTGGAATAGCAATCAGCCCCAGCATTTT,CASTVWNSNQPQHF
TRBV5-1,TRBD2,-,TRBJ2-7,TGCGCCAGCAGCTTGGTGGTCGGACCGGGGGGCGAGCAGTACTTC,CASSLVVGPGGEQYF
TRBV29-1,TRBD1,-,TRBJ1-2,TGCAGCGGCCGGACAGGCAAACCCGATGGCTACACCTTC,CSGRTGKPDGYTF
TRBV27,-,-,TRBJ1-5,TGTGCCAGCAGTTTAAACGGGCGTGGGCCCCAGCATTTT,CASSLNGRGPQHF
TRBV6-4,-,-,TRBJ1-5,TGTGCCAGCAGTGACTCGAGCAATCAGCCCCAGCATTTT,CASSDSSNQPQHF
TRBV10-1,-,-,TRBJ1-1,TGCGCCAGCAGTGAGTTACTGACGGGGGCCCGGTTTGAAGCTTTCTTT,CASSELLTGARFEAFF
TRBV18,-,-,TRBJ1-2,TGTGCCAGCTCAGGGTCGGTAGCTAACTATGGCTACACCTTC,CASSGSVANYGYTF
TRBV18,-,-,TRBJ2-3,TGTGCCAGCTCACCTATTACAGATACGCAGTATTTT,CASSPITDTQYF
TRBV7-9,-,-,TRBJ2-7,TGTGCCAGCAGCCTGGGGCAGGCCATAAACGAGCAGTACTTC,CASSLGQAINEQYF
TRBV29-1,-,-,TRBJ2-1,TGCAGCGTTGATCCGGAGGGGGGCTACAATGAGCAGTTCTTC,CSVDPEGGYNEQFF
TRBV28,TRBD2,-,TRBJ2-1,TGTGCCAGCAGTTTAGGGAGGACTAGGGACAATGAGCAGTTCTTC,CASSLGRTRDNEQFF